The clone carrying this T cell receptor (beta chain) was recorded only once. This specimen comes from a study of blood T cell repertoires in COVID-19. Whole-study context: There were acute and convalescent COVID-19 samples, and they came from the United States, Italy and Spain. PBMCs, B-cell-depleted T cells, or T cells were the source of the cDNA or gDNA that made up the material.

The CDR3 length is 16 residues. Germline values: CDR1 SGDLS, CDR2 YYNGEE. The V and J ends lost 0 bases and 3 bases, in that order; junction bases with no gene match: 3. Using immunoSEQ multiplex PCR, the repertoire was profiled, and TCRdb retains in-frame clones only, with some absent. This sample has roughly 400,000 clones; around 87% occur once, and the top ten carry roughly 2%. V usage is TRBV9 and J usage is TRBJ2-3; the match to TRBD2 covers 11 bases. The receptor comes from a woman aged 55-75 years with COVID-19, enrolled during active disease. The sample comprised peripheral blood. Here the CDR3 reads CASSVGLAGRTDTQYF. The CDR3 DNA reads TGTGCCAGCAGCGTAGGACTAGCGGGGAGGACAGATACGCAGTATTTT.